The rows below give T cell receptor beta chains drawn from one sample of a study of CD8 T cells in ankylosing spondylitis. From the 5' RACE reads, TCRdb called clonotypes with MiXCR, one entry per CDR3 protein. In the table there are some 400,000 distinct CDR3 sequences, 20% to 25% of which are singletons. The specimen was blood, either unsorted or a sorted T cell fraction (not recorded which). The source is a male donor with ankylosing spondylitis. Both conserved end residues are part of each CDR3. Clone sizes are given selectively: once, few, many, or a class where the clone is expanded.

v_call: TRBV4-2
clone_size: few
j_call: TRBJ1-3
cdr3_aa: CASSQGVGAGGGNTIYF

v_call: TRBV29-1
clone_size: many
j_call: TRBJ2-5
cdr3_aa: CSVVELQETQYF

v_call: TRBV12-3/TRBV12-4
clone_size: .
j_call: TRBJ1-1
cdr3_aa: CASSLLPVANTEAFF

v_call: TRBV28
clone_size: .
j_call: TRBJ1-5
cdr3_aa: CASTIPKIVGNQPQHF

v_call: TRBV29-1
clone_size: .
j_call: TRBJ2-3
cdr3_aa: CSVEARGNTDTQYF

v_call: TRBV14
clone_size: .
j_call: TRBJ2-7
cdr3_aa: CASRGTGWLDEQYF

v_call: TRBV5-6
clone_size: few
j_call: TRBJ2-7
cdr3_aa: CASSWETSGITYEQYF

v_call: TRBV2
clone_size: .
j_call: TRBJ2-1
cdr3_aa: CASREAGLEQFF

v_call: TRBV20-1
clone_size: .
j_call: TRBJ2-3
cdr3_aa: CSARGGRGTDTQYF

v_call: TRBV20-1
clone_size: few
j_call: TRBJ2-7
cdr3_aa: CSAEGLGEQYF

v_call: TRBV7-2
clone_size: once
j_call: TRBJ2-7
cdr3_aa: CASSHRTGSDEQYF

v_call: TRBV5-1
clone_size: .
j_call: TRBJ2-3
cdr3_aa: CASSFTSGRATDTQYF

v_call: TRBV29-1
clone_size: few
j_call: TRBJ2-4
cdr3_aa: CSVADYKNIQYF

v_call: TRBV6-5
clone_size: .
j_call: TRBJ1-1
cdr3_aa: CASSYGRTYSDTEAFF

v_call: TRBV5-8
clone_size: few
j_call: TRBJ1-5
cdr3_aa: CASSLRSQPQHF

v_call: TRBV29-1
clone_size: many
j_call: TRBJ2-5
cdr3_aa: CSVVAPDRVETQYF

v_call: TRBV28
clone_size: few
j_call: TRBJ2-5
cdr3_aa: CASSLDPVSGRLQETQYF

v_call: TRBV5-1
clone_size: .
j_call: TRBJ2-2
cdr3_aa: CASSLYPRAATGELFF

v_call: TRBV12-3/TRBV12-4
clone_size: .
j_call: TRBJ1-2
cdr3_aa: CASSPDQGQGWGYTF

v_call: TRBV6-1
clone_size: .
j_call: TRBJ1-3
cdr3_aa: CASSDAGGGGNTIYF

v_call: TRBV4-2
clone_size: .
j_call: TRBJ2-1
cdr3_aa: CASSQDLGTTGQFF

v_call: TRBV6-1
clone_size: .
j_call: TRBJ2-3
cdr3_aa: CASSDRDRTSTDTQYF

v_call: TRBV19
clone_size: .
j_call: TRBJ1-4
cdr3_aa: CASSIMRERGEKLFF

v_call: TRBV9
clone_size: .
j_call: TRBJ2-2
cdr3_aa: CASSVNPGTANTGELFF